Below, 13 T cell receptor beta chains from the same sample are listed, as sequenced in a study of cytomegalovirus exposure and HLA in healthy donors. It was with 60 Vbeta and 13 Jbeta primers that the PCR ran. Data came from immunoSEQ multiplex PCR; TCRdb stores just in-frame clones and leaves some out. The sample has 90,000 to 150,000 clones, 60% to 85% seen once. Material: PBMCs. These receptors originate from a female donor in good health and CMV-seronegative.

The rearrangement links TRBV6-5 to TRBJ1-5, with no clear D. CDR3 length: 14 residues. Germline assignment: CDR1 MNHEY and CDR2 SVGAGI. Deletions cut 5 bases from V and 3 bases from J, with 11 bases between. CDR3 bases: TGTGCCAGCAGTACCTCGAGGGCCAATCAGCCCCAGCATTTT. Translation gives CASSTSRANQPQHF.

V usage is TRBV7-9 and J usage is TRBJ1-3; D uncertain. The CDR3 totals 14 residues. V was clipped by 1 base and J by 2 bases, with 6 bases between them. Germline CDR1 and CDR2: SEHNR and FQNEAQ (reference sequence). The CDR3 is CASSLGRAGNTIYF. Written as DNA, the CDR3 is TGTGCCAGCAGCTTAGGGAGGGCTGGAAACACCATATATTTT.

This rearrangement joins TRBV7-9 to TRBJ2-3; 8 bases agree with TRBD2. Germline assignment: CDR1 SEHNR and CDR2 FQNEAQ (reference sequence). V lost 3 bases and J lost 2; bases outside the gene matches: 4. This CDR3 contains 15 residues. This CDR3 reads CASSFAGGYTDTQYF. CDR3 bases: TGTGCCAGCAGCTTTGCGGGGGGCTACACAGATACGCAGTATTTT.

The J gene is TRBJ2-3, the V gene TRBV9; no clear D gene. The germline V gene encodes CDR1 SGDLS and CDR2 YYNGEE. There are 12 residues in the CDR3. V lost 4 bases and J lost 8, with 11 bases in between. The CDR3 bases are TGTGCCAGCAGCACCTCTTACGGTACGCAGTATTTT. Translated, it gives CASSTSYGTQYF. The full variable domain, completed using reference TRBV9 and TRBJ2-3, is DSGVTQTPKHLITATGQRVTLRCSPRSGDLSVYWYQQSLDQGLQFLIQYYNGEERAKGNILERFSAQQFPDLHSELNLSSLELGDSALYFCASSTSYGTQYFGPGTRLTVL.

The rearrangement uses TRBV6-5 and TRBJ1-4; 9 positions agree with TRBD1. The ends lost 6 bases at V and 4 bases at J; junction bases unmatched: 6. CDR3 length: 15 residues. Per germline, CDR1 MNHEY and CDR2 SVGAGI. CDR3 amino acids: CASRDRGGDNEKLFF. The CDR3 DNA follows: TGTGCCAGCAGGGACAGGGGAGGGGATAATGAAAAACTGTTTTTT.

The V call is TRBV29-1, the J call TRBJ2-7, with TRBD2 matching over 11 bases. The CDR3 spans 16 residues. The junction had 8 bases not matched to a gene; V was cut back by 4 bases and J by 0 bases. CDR1 SQVTM and CDR2 ANQGSEA come from the germline V gene. CDR3 protein: CSVVRPSGGSSYEQYF. The CDR3 region has the DNA TGCAGCGTTGTTCGTCCTAGCGGGGGGAGCTCCTACGAGCAGTACTTC.

This chain connects TRBV18 to TRBJ2-5, with 10 bases aligning to TRBD2. Germline CDR1 is KGHSH and CDR2 is LQKENI. This CDR3 is 18 amino acids long. V was clipped by 2 bases and J by 4 bases; unmatched bases: 13. This chain's CDR3 is CASSPRSRSGGAGETQYF. The CDR3, as DNA: TGTGCCAGCTCACCAAGGTCGCGAAGCGGGGGGGCAGGAGAGACCCAGTACTTC.

Comment on this clone: A read error may produce the germline difference seen at one junction end. CDR3 sequence (DNA): TGTTCCAGCTCGGCCCTGGCTAGCGGCACAGATACGCAGTATTTT. This encodes CSSSALASGTDTQYF. The J gene is TRBJ2-3, the V gene TRBV7-9; maybe TRBD2 (6 bases). CDR3 length equals 15 residues. CDR1 SEHNR and CDR2 FQNEAQ come from the germline V gene (reference sequence).

V is TRBV2 and J is TRBJ1-1, with D unresolved. Trimming shortened V by 4 bases and J by 4 bases, and 10 bases separated the two germline ends. This CDR3 spans 13 amino acids. In germline, CDR1 is SNHLY, CDR2 FYNNEI. Here the CDR3 reads CASSGGPGTEAFF. The CDR3 coding sequence is TGTGCCAGCAGTGGAGGGCCGGGCACTGAAGCTTTCTTT. Combining the CDR3 with reference TRBV2 and TRBJ1-1 gives the whole variable domain EPEVTQTPSHQVTQMGQEVILRCVPISNHLYFYWYRQILGQKVEFLVSFYNNEISEKSEIFDDQFSVERPDGSNFTLKIRSTKLEDSAMYFCASSGGPGTEAFFGQGTRLTVV.

The chain employs TRBV30 and TRBJ2-2, with D maybe TRBD1 (6 bases). V shed 5 bases and J shed 3 bases, with 13 bases lying between them. The CDR3 sequence is 14 residues long. Germline V lookup: CDR1 GTSNPN, CDR2 SVGIG (reference sequence). In DNA, the CDR3 is TGTGCCTGGGGAAGGACAGCTTACACCGGGGAGCTGTTTTTT. Protein sequence: CAWGRTAYTGELFF.

The chain employs TRBV25-1 and TRBJ1-4; a possible D gene is TRBD1 (6 bases). Germline lookup yields CDR1 MGHDK and CDR2 SYGVNS. V was trimmed by 8 bases and J by 8 bases, leaving 9 bases between them. The CDR3 is 11 residues long. The CDR3: CASQRGEKLFF. CDR3 sequence (DNA): TGTGCCAGCCAGAGGGGGGAAAAACTGTTTTTT.

A few counts support this clone. The chain recombines TRBV10-3 with TRBJ2-1; a weak D match, TRBD2 (6 bases). Germline assignment: CDR1 ENHRY and CDR2 SYGVKD. This CDR3 is built from 15 residues. The germline V and J ends were trimmed by 6 bases and 5 bases, with 17 bases remaining between them. CDR3 bases: TGTGCCATCAGCCCCCGGGACTCCCTTAACAATGAGCAGTTCTTC. Protein product: CAISPRDSLNNEQFF.

The chain links TRBV30 to TRBJ2-1; 12 positions agree with TRBD2. Trimming at V came to 3 bases and at J to 4 bases, leaving 4 bases not matched to a gene. Germline CDR1 and CDR2: GTSNPN and SVGIG (reference sequence). This CDR3 spans 15 amino acids. CDR3 DNA sequence: TGTGCCTGGAGCGCCGGACTAGCGGGATACAATGAGCAGTTCTTC. This encodes CAWSAGLAGYNEQFF.